This T cell receptor (beta chain) was obtained from a study of CD8 T cell repertoires and HIV-1 epitope variants. Study overall: Epitopes were three Gag families plus Nef HW9 and YT9.

Germline V CDR1 and CDR2: MNHEY, SMNVEV (reference sequence). The CDR3 is 15 amino acids. V shed 0 bases and J shed 6 bases, with 11 bases lying between them. The repertoire was sequenced with immunoSEQ multiplex PCR; TCRdb's copy has only in-frame clones and lacks some. The sample lists approximately 2,900 clones, 73% occurring once. About this clone itself: Its antigen is unidentified.

This clonotype originated in a male donor with HIV. The sample comprised cultured CD8+ T cells derived from PBMCs. V and J are TRBV27 and TRBJ2-2; no definite D call. The chain's CDR3 is CASSLSGLSPGELFF. DNA of the CDR3: TGTGCCAGCAGTTTATCGGGCCTCTCCCCCGGGGAGCTGTTTTTT.